This section outlines one TCR beta chain sequence together with its context. This receptor's antigen is unknown. Base qualities are not provided; no much larger clone lies one nucleotide away. The sample is drawn from a study of T-cell reconstitution after alpha-beta-depleted transplantation in children (dated by TCRdb to the mid-2010s). Looking at the study overall: T-cell immune reconstitution after TCRalphabeta/CD19-depleted allogeneic hematopoietic cell transplantation in children was quantitatively tracked in the study by means of TCR repertoire profiling.

The treatment or condition label on this specimen signifies: allogeneic hematopoietic cell transplantation with graft depleted of TCRalphabeta T cells and CD19 B cells. The transplant recipients were children given TCRalphabeta/CD19-depleted allogeneic hematopoietic cell grafts. The library was produced with PCR. Sequencing took place on an Illumina HiSeq 2500. To normalize quantification of the TCRbeta repertoire, the TCR libraries were built with molecular barcoding that relied on unique molecular identifiers. TCRdb handled the public reads itself, with Q25 trimming in fastp and clone calling in MiXCR, and kept productive beta chains. For every CDR3 protein sequence, its rows merge into one entry that carries the most common genes and DNA. This sample gives about 980,000 distinct CDR3 sequences in total; about 29% of them show up just once. Of the sample, roughly 31% is held by the ten largest clones.

V is shortened by 3 bases, J by 7 bases, and the region joining them spans 28 bases. The CDR3 goes from the cysteine to the phenylalanine over 18 residues. The kept DNA is CDR3 alone, 54 bases in frame from the first base. The germline V gene yields MDHEN for CDR1 and SYDVKM for CDR2. What the research found in general, with its limitations: The apparently early recovery of alphabetaT-cell counts about two months after transplant reportedly depended on only several hundred rapidly expanded clones that came from non-depleted graft cells. Over subsequent months, a decline in hyperexpanded clone frequencies was noted, and after one year, T-cell counts and TCRbeta diversity were mostly ascribed to newly produced T cells. In some patients, the high TCRbeta diversity seen at day 60 was put down to recipient T cells and intrathymic progenitors that had survived conditioning.

Recombination connected TRBV28 to TRBJ2-7, and perhaps TRBD2 as D gene, on 5 matching bases. This material consisted of PBMCs, mostly from graft donor cells, taken 360 days after TCRalphabeta/CD19-depleted stem cell transplant. The clonotype originates from a boy under two years old who had a stem cell transplant for SCID, so the T cells may come from the graft donor. The nucleotide sequence reads as follows: TGTGCCAGCAGTTTCCAGGCTAGGAGAGGGATCGGGTTGTGGGAGCAGTACTTC. The translation is CASSFQARRGIGLWEQYF.